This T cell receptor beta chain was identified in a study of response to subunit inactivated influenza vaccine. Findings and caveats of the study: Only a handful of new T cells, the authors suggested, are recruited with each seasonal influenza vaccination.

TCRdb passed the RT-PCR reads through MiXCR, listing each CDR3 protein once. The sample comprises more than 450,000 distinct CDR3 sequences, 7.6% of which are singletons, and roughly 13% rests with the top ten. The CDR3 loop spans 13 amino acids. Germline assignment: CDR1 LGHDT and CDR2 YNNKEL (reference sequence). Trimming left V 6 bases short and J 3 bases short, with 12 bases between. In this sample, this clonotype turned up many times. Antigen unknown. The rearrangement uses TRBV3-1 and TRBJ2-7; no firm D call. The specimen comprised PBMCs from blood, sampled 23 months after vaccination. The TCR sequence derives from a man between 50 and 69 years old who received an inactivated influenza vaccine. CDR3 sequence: CASRGDTDYEQYF. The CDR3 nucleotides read TGTGCCAGCAGGGGCGACACCGACTACGAGCAGTACTTC.